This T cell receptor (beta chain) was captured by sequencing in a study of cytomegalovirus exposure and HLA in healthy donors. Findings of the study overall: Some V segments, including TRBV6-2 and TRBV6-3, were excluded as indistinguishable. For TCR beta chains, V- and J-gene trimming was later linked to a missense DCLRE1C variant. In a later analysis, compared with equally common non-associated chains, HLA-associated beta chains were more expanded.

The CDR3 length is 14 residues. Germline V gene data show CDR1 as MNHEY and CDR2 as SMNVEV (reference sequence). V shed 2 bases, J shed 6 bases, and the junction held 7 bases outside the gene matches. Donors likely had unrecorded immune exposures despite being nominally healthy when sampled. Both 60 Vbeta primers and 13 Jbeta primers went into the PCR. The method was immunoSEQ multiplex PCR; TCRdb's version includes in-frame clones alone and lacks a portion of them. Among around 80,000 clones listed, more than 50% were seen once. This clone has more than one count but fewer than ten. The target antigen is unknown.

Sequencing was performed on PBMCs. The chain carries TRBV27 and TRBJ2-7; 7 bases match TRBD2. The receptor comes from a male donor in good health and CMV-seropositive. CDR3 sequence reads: CASSLRGRAVEQYF. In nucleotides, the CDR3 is TGTGCCAGCAGTTTACGGGGGAGGGCGGTCGAGCAGTACTTC.